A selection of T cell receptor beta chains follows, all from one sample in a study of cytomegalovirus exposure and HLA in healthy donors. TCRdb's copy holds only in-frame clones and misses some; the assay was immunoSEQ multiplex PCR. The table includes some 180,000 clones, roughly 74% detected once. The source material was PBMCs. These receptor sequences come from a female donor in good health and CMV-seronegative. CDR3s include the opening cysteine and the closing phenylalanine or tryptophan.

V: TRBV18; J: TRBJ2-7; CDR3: CASSPVGQGAREQYF
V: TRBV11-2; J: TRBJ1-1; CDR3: CASSLEPATEAFF
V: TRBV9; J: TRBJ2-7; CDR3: CASSVAGLADDEQYF
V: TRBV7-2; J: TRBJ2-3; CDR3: CASSPAAAGGGDTQYF
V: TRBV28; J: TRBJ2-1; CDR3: CASSRLAGLGNEQFF
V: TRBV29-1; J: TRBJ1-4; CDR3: CSVAGRGEANEKLFF
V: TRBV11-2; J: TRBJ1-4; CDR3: CASSLGLRGEKLFF
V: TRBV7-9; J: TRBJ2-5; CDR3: CASSLGNGAGGWETQYF
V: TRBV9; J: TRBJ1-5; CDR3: CASSVGGLYNQPQHF
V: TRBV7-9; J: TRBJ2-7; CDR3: CASSPRRGAASYEQYF
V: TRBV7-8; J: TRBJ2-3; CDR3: CATSTGTGDSPQYF
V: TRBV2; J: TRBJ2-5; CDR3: CASGRAGGVQETQYF
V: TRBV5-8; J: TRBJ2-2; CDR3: CASSWGLAGDHTGELFF
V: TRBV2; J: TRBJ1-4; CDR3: CASSGEPKTGTTTNEKLFF
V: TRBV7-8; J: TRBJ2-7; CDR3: CASSPAVGQPYEQYF
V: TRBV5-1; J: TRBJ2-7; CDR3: CASSLNRDNYEQYF
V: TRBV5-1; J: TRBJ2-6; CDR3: CASSLKDRPTGANVLTF
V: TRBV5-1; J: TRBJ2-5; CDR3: CASSRRATFDF
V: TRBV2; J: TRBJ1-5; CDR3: CASNQDRASNQPQHF
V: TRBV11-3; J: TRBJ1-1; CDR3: CASSLGGEPTEAFF
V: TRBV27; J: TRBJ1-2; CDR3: CASSPQTGTGNRGYTF
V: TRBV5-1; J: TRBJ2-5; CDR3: CASSLAGAWQETQYF
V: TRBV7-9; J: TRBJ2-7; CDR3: CASSLASISGSYEQYF
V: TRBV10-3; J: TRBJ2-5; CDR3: CAISDHRTSGSGHGETQYF
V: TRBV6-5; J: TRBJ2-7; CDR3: CASSYSPGDEQYF
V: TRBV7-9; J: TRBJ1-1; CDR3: CASSLVGQPFEAFF
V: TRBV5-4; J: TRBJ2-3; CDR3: CASRMDRARRTDTQYF
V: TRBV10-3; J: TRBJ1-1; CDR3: CAISDVLWTGGGGAFF
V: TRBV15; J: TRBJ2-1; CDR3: CATSRDWGQGHNEQFF
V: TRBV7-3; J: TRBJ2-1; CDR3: CASSLGRKGYNEQFF
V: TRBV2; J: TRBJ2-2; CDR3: CASSEVAANTGELFF
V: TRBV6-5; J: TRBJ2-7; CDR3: CASSYSGSYEQYF
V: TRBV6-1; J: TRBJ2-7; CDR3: CASSGVYEQYF
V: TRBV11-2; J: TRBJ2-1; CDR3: CASSPRQSSYNEQFF
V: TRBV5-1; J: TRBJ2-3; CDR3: CASSWDRGTDTQYF
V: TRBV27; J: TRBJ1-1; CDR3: CASRTGGGQTEAFF
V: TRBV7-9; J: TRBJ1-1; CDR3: CASSLSVNTEAFF
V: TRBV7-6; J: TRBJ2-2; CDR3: CASSKTGADTGELFF
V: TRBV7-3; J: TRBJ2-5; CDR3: CASSPRGASGGSRETQYF
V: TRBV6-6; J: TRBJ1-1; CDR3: CASSYLELGTEAFF
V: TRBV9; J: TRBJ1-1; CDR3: CASSRGGTNTEAFF
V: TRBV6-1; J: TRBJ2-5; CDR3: CASRGLAGGKETQYF
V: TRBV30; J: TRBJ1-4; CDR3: CAWSRQGPGANEKLFF
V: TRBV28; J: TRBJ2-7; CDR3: CASSQRLEWYF
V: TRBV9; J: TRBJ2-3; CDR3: CASSVVPILGQGGEDTQYF
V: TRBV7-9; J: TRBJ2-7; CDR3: CSSSYIAGGPYEQYF
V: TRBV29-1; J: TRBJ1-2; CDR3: CSVQGQSNYGYTF
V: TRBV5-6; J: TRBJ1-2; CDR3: CASSAPGQIYGYTF
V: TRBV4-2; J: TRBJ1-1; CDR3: CASSQEGADTEAFF
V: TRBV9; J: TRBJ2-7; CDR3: CASSIGTGGGQYF
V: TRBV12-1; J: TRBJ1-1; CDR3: CASSFYDRFLKAFF
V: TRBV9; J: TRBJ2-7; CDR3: CASSPRDSAYEQYF
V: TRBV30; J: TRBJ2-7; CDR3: CAWTRTEPHEQYF
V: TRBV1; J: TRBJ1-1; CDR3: CTSSQDVGQRVYPDAEAFF
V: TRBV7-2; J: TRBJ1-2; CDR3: CASSRQGGGGYTF
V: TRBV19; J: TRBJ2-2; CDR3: CASSMGEGFTGELFF
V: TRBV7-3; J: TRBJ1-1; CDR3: CASSLGGTGGGRNTEAFF
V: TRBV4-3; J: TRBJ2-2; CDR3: CASRGLAGATNTGELFF
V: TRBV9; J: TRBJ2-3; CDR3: CASSVDRGGTQYF
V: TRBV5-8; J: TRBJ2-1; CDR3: CASSRTGAFWNEQFF